This entry is about one TCR beta chain. Its cognate antigen is unknown. This entry comes from a study of shared clonotypes between healthy human individuals. Naive CD45RA+ and memory CD45RA-negative subsets were split from CD4+ cells. Study findings and constraints: On the whole, naive subsets had larger estimated richness than memory subsets had.

Germline CDR1 LNHDA, CDR2 SQIVND (reference sequence). This CDR3 has 16 residues. Unmatched junction bases numbered 4, after V lost 1 base and J lost 3 bases. Profiling relied on immunoSEQ multiplex PCR, and the TCRdb table lists in-frame clones only, not all of them. The sample lists some 1.5 million clones, roughly 96% occurring once. This TCR came from a young man in good health. The sample consisted of naive CD4+ T cells sorted from blood. Subset denoted: CD45RA+ positively selected. The chain recombines TRBV19 with TRBJ2-3, with 10 positions matching TRBD2. CDR3 protein: CASSIGTSGTTDTQYF. The CDR3, as DNA: TGTGCCAGTAGTATAGGAACTAGCGGGACAACAGATACGCAGTATTTT.